The next 17 T cell receptor beta chains were all read from a single sample in a study of cytomegalovirus exposure and HLA in healthy donors. The repertoire was sequenced with immunoSEQ multiplex PCR; TCRdb's copy has only in-frame clones and lacks some. The data show roughly 80,000 clones, 94% seen once. Sequencing used PBMCs. Every receptor here comes from a woman under 30 in good health and CMV-seronegative.

This clone occurred once. The chain joins TRBV28 to TRBJ2-7; 7 positions agree with TRBD1. From germline, CDR1 is MDHEN and CDR2 SYDVKM. The V gene end was trimmed by 8 bases and the J gene end by 6 bases; junction bases not matched to a gene: 10. The CDR3 is 13 amino acids. In nucleotides, the CDR3 is TGTGCCAGCCGAGGGGGCTTGGGGTCCGAGCAGTACTTC. Its protein is CASRGGLGSEQYF.

This rearrangement joins TRBV2 to TRBJ2-7; 14 bases are a match to TRBD2. Germline V gene sequence: CDR1 SNHLY, CDR2 FYNNEI. This CDR3 spans 15 amino acids. With V trimmed by 6 bases and J by 3 bases, 4 bases remained unmatched. CDR3 bases: TGTGCCAGCAGAGCCGGGACTAGCGGGAGCTACGAGCAGTACTTC. It codes for CASRAGTSGSYEQYF.

The V call is TRBV18, the J call TRBJ2-3; unclear D gene. Germline V gene sequence: CDR1 KGHSH, CDR2 LQKENI. Between the trimmed V and J ends, which lost 3 bases and 4 bases, there was a span of 8 bases. The CDR3 is 13 residues long. In nucleotides, the CDR3 is TGTGCCAGCTCACCTCCTTCCGCAGATACGCAGTATTTT. Translated, it gives CASSPPSADTQYF.

The chain joins TRBV7-9 to TRBJ1-2; D remains ambiguous. This CDR3 contains 15 residues. Trimming shortened V by 3 bases and J by 6 bases, and 17 bases separated the two germline ends. CDR1 is SEHNR and CDR2 is FQNEAQ in the germline V gene (reference sequence). Here the CDR3 reads CASSFLGVRTDGYTF. DNA of the CDR3: TGTGCCAGCAGCTTTCTCGGGGTCAGGACCGATGGCTACACCTTC.

The CDR3 reads CASSLVSGGPNEQFF. In nucleotides, the CDR3 is TGTGCCAGCAGCTTAGTCAGTGGGGGCCCCAATGAGCAGTTCTTC. The chain recombines TRBV7-9 with TRBJ2-1; TRBD1 is a possible D gene (6 bases). V gave up 1 base and J gave up 6 bases, with 13 bases separating them. The CDR3 length is 15 residues. Germline V gene lookup returns CDR1 SEHNR and CDR2 FQNEAQ (reference sequence).

V is TRBV9 and J is TRBJ1-1, with D perhaps matching TRBD1 (6 bases). The CDR3 totals 13 residues. V was clipped by 5 bases and J by 5 bases, with 13 bases between them. The germline V gene has CDR1 SGDLS and CDR2 YYNGEE. The CDR3 DNA reads as TGTGCCAGCAGACCAGGGGAGGGGACTGAAGCTTTCTTT. Protein product: CASRPGEGTEAFF.

This clone was observed a single time. The chain joins TRBV7-3 to TRBJ2-1, with TRBD2 identical over 12 bases. The germline V gene has CDR1 SGHTA and CDR2 FQGTGA. After removal of 4 bases from V and 5 bases from J, the junction contained 6 bases not matched to a gene. The CDR3 has 16 residues. In DNA, the CDR3 is TGTGCCAGCAGCTCGGGACTAGCGGGCCCAAACAATGAGCAGTTCTTC. Its protein is CASSSGLAGPNNEQFF.

J is TRBJ2-2 and V is TRBV6-4; 11 nucleotides agree with TRBD2. J was trimmed by 3 bases and V by 6 bases; bases with no gene match: 3. Germline values: CDR1 MRHNA, CDR2 SNTAGT. The CDR3 extends over 15 amino acids. The CDR3 bases are TGTGCCAGCAGGAAGACTAGCGGGGACACCGGGGAGCTGTTTTTT. Protein sequence: CASRKTSGDTGELFF.

This sequence joins TRBV5-1 and TRBJ2-7; weak D call: TRBD2 (5 bases). Between the trimmed V and J ends, which lost 0 bases and 1 base, there was a span of 11 bases. This CDR3 region has 15 residues. The V gene's germline CDR1 is SGHRS and CDR2 YFSETQ. This chain's CDR3 is CASSLGPDSSYEQYF. The CDR3, as DNA: TGCGCCAGCAGCTTGGGGCCGGACTCATCCTACGAGCAGTACTTC.

J is TRBJ2-3 and V is TRBV10-3; a weak D match, TRBD1 (5 bases). Per the germline V gene, CDR1 is ENHRY and CDR2 is SYGVKD. The CDR3 has 12 amino acids. The ends were cut back, 4 bases at V and 4 bases at J, with 6 bases in the middle. The CDR3 protein is CAISGGADTQYF. The CDR3 DNA reads as TGTGCCATCAGTGGGGGCGCAGATACGCAGTATTTT.

This clone has a single count. V and J are TRBV5-6 and TRBJ1-4; 10 bases are a match to TRBD1. With 5 bases clipped from V and 8 bases from J, the junction kept 6 bases outside the gene matches. CDR1 is SGHDT, CDR2 YYEEEE, per germline. The CDR3 sequence is 14 residues long. DNA of the CDR3: TGTGCCAGCAGTTGGACAGGGGGTAGCGAAAAACTGTTTTTT. It codes for CASSWTGGSEKLFF.

CDR3 residues: CAWSDQPRLRYNEQFF. The CDR3 bases are TGTGCCTGGAGCGACCAACCAAGGCTGAGGTACAATGAGCAGTTCTTC. J is TRBJ2-1 and V is TRBV30; D gene ambiguous. Looked up from germline, CDR1 is GTSNPN and CDR2 is SVGIG (reference sequence). The V end was cut by 3 bases, the J end by 4 bases, with 19 bases between. The length of the CDR3 is 16 residues.

This sequence joins TRBV27 and TRBJ2-5; maybe TRBD2 (6 bases). CDR3 length equals 13 residues. Looked up from germline, CDR1 is MNHEY and CDR2 is SMNVEV (reference sequence). V dropped 0 bases and J dropped 4 bases, with 6 bases sitting between them. CDR3 in amino acids: CASSLSGGETQYF. DNA for the CDR3: TGTGCCAGCAGTTTATCGGGGGGAGAGACCCAGTACTTC.

The chain is built from TRBV2 and TRBJ2-5, with D possibly being TRBD2 (5 bases). The germline CDR1 and CDR2 sequences are SNHLY and FYNNEI. CDR3 length: 13 amino acids. V gave up 9 bases and J gave up 0 bases, with 11 bases separating them. The CDR3 nucleotides are TGTGCCAGTAGAGGAGGTTACCAAGAGACCCAGTACTTC. It is translated as CASRGGYQETQYF. Supplemented by reference TRBV2 and TRBJ2-5, the full variable domain reads EPEVTQTPSHQVTQMGQEVILRCVPISNHLYFYWYRQILGQKVEFLVSFYNNEISEKSEIFDDQFSVERPDGSNFTLKIRSTKLEDSAMYFCASRGGYQETQYFGPGTRLLVL.

The chain couples TRBV5-1 to TRBJ1-1, with a possible D match to TRBD1 (6 bases). The CDR3 is 15 amino acids. V was cut by 4 bases and J by 1 base, with 14 bases left in between. Germline V gene sequence: CDR1 SGHRS, CDR2 YFSETQ. For the CDR3, the DNA is TGCGCCAGCAGCGCCGGGAGGGGACAGAACACTGAAGCTTTCTTT. This sequence encodes CASSAGRGQNTEAFF.

The chain carries TRBV18 and TRBJ2-3, with 12 bases aligning to TRBD2. This CDR3 has 16 residues. CDR1 and CDR2 from the germline V gene are KGHSH and LQKENI. The junction had 7 bases not matched to a gene; V was cut back by 5 bases and J by 4 bases. For the CDR3, the DNA is TGTGCCAGCTCAACAGGACTAGCGGGGAGGTCAGATACGCAGTATTTT. Its translation is CASSTGLAGRSDTQYF.

The chain has TRBV27 and TRBJ2-1; D is possibly TRBD1 (6 bases). The CDR3 loop spans 15 amino acids. The germline V gene has CDR1 MNHEY and CDR2 SMNVEV (reference sequence). V was shortened by 4 bases and J by 4 bases, with 14 bases between the two germline ends. This CDR3 reads CASSYRDILYNEQFF. Here the CDR3 DNA reads TGTGCCAGCAGTTACCGGGACATTCTATACAATGAGCAGTTCTTC.